This TCR beta chain was identified in a study of blood T cell repertoires in COVID-19. Study as a whole: Material from acute and convalescent COVID-19 was sourced from the United States, Italy and Spain.

How the authors handled the data: Reference gene primer amplification in the assay estimated nucleated cell counts. TCRdb's copy holds only in-frame clones and misses some; the assay was immunoSEQ multiplex PCR. The D gene and trimming were derived from the DNA, and the V and J assignments and clone size from that table. The repertoire has around 250,000 clones, more than 70% of them found once; the top ten carry around 7.9%. The CDR3 has 15 amino acids. The ends were cut back, 1 base at V and 5 bases at J, with 15 bases in the middle. Germline CDR1 is SGHAT and CDR2 is FQNNGV. This chain connects TRBV11-2 to TRBJ2-7; tentatively, D is TRBD1 (5 bases). Material for sequencing was peripheral blood. This receptor was taken from a man aged 35-49 years with active or convalescent COVID-19. CDR3 loop: CASSLGQGIIDEQYF. The CDR3 coding sequence is TGTGCCAGCAGCTTAGGGCAGGGCATTATCGACGAGCAGTACTTC.